One and the same sample provided the 21 T cell receptor beta chains below, sequenced in a study of cytomegalovirus exposure and HLA in healthy donors. Primers for the PCR totalled 60 Vbeta and 13 Jbeta. Here immunoSEQ multiplex PCR was the method, and the copy in TCRdb shows in-frame clones only, minus some. The sample consists of 200,000 to 250,000 clones, roughly 91% of them appearing once. The sequencing input was PBMCs. The receptors were gathered from a woman younger than 35 in good health and CMV-seronegative.

The chain couples TRBV10-2 to TRBJ2-1, with 11 bases identical to TRBD2. Germline CDR1 reads WSHSY; CDR2 reads SAAADI. The CDR3 is 15 residues long. The J segment lost 2 bases and the V segment lost 7 bases, leaving 4 bases of the junction unmatched. CDR3 residues: CASIPGLAAYNEQFF. The CDR3 DNA sequence: TGCGCCAGCATCCCGGGACTAGCGGCCTACAATGAGCAGTTCTTC.

This clone has a handful of counts. J is TRBJ2-5 and V is TRBV4-3; 10 nucleotides match TRBD2. CDR1 and CDR2 (germline): LGHNA, YSLEER. V gave up 0 bases and J gave up 2 bases; unmatched junction bases: 6. CDR3 length equals 17 residues. DNA for the CDR3: TGCGCCAGCAGCCAAGATTGGCCTAGCGGGGGTCAAGAGACCCAGTACTTC. Translation gives CASSQDWPSGGQETQYF.

This clone was recorded once. CDR3: CASTEPRGGRIGTDTQYF. CDR3 nucleotide sequence: TGTGCCAGCACCGAACCTCGCGGGGGGCGAATCGGCACAGATACGCAGTATTTT. This chain joins TRBV2 and TRBJ2-3, with 8 bases fitting TRBD2. The germline V gene encodes CDR1 SNHLY and CDR2 FYNNEI. This CDR3 region has 18 residues. Trimming at V came to 7 bases and at J to 1 base, leaving 16 bases not matched to a gene. Full variable domain (outside the CDR3, taken from reference TRBV2 and TRBJ2-3): EPEVTQTPSHQVTQMGQEVILRCVPISNHLYFYWYRQILGQKVEFLVSFYNNEISEKSEIFDDQFSVERPDGSNFTLKIRSTKLEDSAMYFCASTEPRGGRIGTDTQYFGPGTRLTVL.

The rearrangement uses TRBV6-4 and TRBJ1-5; D remains unclear. V was trimmed by 0 bases and J by 0 bases, leaving 9 bases between them. Germline V gene sequence: CDR1 MRHNA, CDR2 SNTAGT. The CDR3 has 16 residues. For the CDR3, the DNA is TGTGCCAGCAGTGACTCGGGCAGAGATAGCAATCAGCCCCAGCATTTT. Amino acid sequence: CASSDSGRDSNQPQHF.

The CDR3: CASSKDSGGKTVQPQHF. CDR3 DNA sequence: TGTGCCAGCAGCAAAGACTCGGGGGGTAAGACTGTCCAGCCCCAGCATTTT. This rearrangement joins TRBV21-1 to TRBJ1-5. TRBV21-1 represents a pseudogene. The CDR3 is 17 amino acids.

The chain carries TRBV7-6 and TRBJ1-6, with TRBD1 matching 7 bases. Germline CDR1 reads SGHVS; CDR2 reads FNYEAQ. This CDR3 is 15 amino acids long. The ends lost 6 bases at V and 5 bases at J; junction bases unmatched: 7. The chain's CDR3 is CASSLLTGDNSPLHF. Written as DNA, the CDR3 is TGTGCCAGCAGTCTCTTAACAGGGGATAATTCACCCCTCCACTTT.

This sequence joins TRBV6-1 and TRBJ2-7; 11 nucleotides align to TRBD2. CDR1 is MNHNS and CDR2 is SASEGT in the germline V gene. Trimming cost V 8 bases and J 0 bases; bases outside gene matches: 6. The CDR3 runs 15 residues. The CDR3 nucleotides read TGTGCCAGCCAGCTTGGGACTAGCGGCTCCTACGAGCAGTACTTC. This gives the protein CASQLGTSGSYEQYF.

Points on this clone: At one boundary the junction diverges from the germline segment, which might be a read error. J is TRBJ1-5 and V is TRBV7-9; no firm D call. Germline loops: CDR1 SEHNR, CDR2 FQNEAQ (reference sequence). The CDR3 loop spans 12 amino acids. CDR3 in amino acids: CSSSLNRETQHF. The CDR3 DNA reads TGTTCCAGCAGCCTAAATCGGGAGACTCAGCATTTT.

V and J are TRBV4-3 and TRBJ2-3, with 13 nucleotides matching TRBD2. The CDR3 covers 17 residues. CDR1 and CDR2 (germline): LGHNA, YSLEER. Losses at the gene ends were 4 bases for V and 6 bases for J; bases not matched to a gene: 10. In nucleotides, the CDR3 is TGCGCCAGCAGCCCCGGACTAGCGGGAGCACGGGCGGATACGCAGTATTTT. Its protein is CASSPGLAGARADTQYF.

The chain links TRBV7-6 to TRBJ1-1; 7 bases are a match to TRBD1. This CDR3 has 13 amino acids. Losses at the gene ends were 5 bases for V and 9 bases for J; bases not matched to a gene: 9. The germline CDR1 and CDR2 sequences are SGHVS and FNYEAQ. CDR3 loop: CASSRAGGQKAFF. The CDR3, as DNA: TGTGCCAGCAGCAGGGCGGGGGGACAGAAAGCTTTCTTT.

The chain recombines TRBV30 with TRBJ2-1; D remains unclear. The CDR3 covers 13 residues. Germline V CDR1 and CDR2: GTSNPN, SVGIG (reference sequence). V was clipped by 0 bases and J by 6 bases, with 9 bases between them. CDR3 coding DNA: TGTGCCTGGAGTGTCGTGCGCCCCAATGAGCAGTTCTTC. Protein sequence: CAWSVVRPNEQFF.

In this sample, this clone turned up a few times. The chain links TRBV9 to TRBJ2-6, with TRBD1 identical over 7 bases. The V segment lost 3 bases and the J segment 1 base; nucleotides outside the gene matches: 1. CDR1 is SGDLS, CDR2 YYNGEE, per germline. The CDR3 length is 15 residues. The CDR3 loop reads CASSAQGSGANVLTF. CDR3 DNA: TGTGCCAGCAGCGCACAGGGGTCTGGGGCCAACGTCCTGACTTTC.

V and J are TRBV19 and TRBJ2-3; 10 positions agree with TRBD1. The CDR3 loop spans 15 amino acids. The germline V gene has CDR1 LNHDA and CDR2 SQIVND (reference sequence). J lost 10 bases, V lost 5 bases, and 12 bases had no gene match. CDR3 sequence reads: CASSDRDRGLIAQYF. The CDR3 DNA reads as TGTGCCAGTAGTGACCGGGACAGGGGATTGATAGCGCAGTATTTT.

The CDR3 DNA sequence: TGTGCCAGCAGTTTATGGGACAGCCCCTACGAGCAGTACTTC. Encoded protein: CASSLWDSPYEQYF. The chain recombines TRBV27 with TRBJ2-7; TRBD1 agrees at 7 bases. The V gene end was trimmed by 1 base and the J gene end by 2 bases; junction bases not matched to a gene: 2. The germline gives CDR1 MNHEY, CDR2 SMNVEV (reference sequence). The CDR3 length is 14 residues.

The chain recombines TRBV18 with TRBJ1-2, with D tentatively TRBD1 (6 bases). Trimming left V 3 bases short and J 1 base short, with 9 bases between. Germline assignment: CDR1 KGHSH and CDR2 LQKENI. The CDR3 covers 14 residues. CDR3 bases: TGTGCCAGCTCACCGCAGGGGAATAACTATGGCTACACCTTC. Residues: CASSPQGNNYGYTF. The variable domain in full, completed from reference TRBV18 and TRBJ1-2, reads NAGVMQNPRHLVRRRGQEARLRCSPMKGHSHVYWYRQLPEEGLKFMVYLQKENIIDESGMPKERFSAEFPKEGPSILRIQQVVRGDSAAYFCASSPQGNNYGYTFGSGTRLTVV.

The J gene is TRBJ2-3, the V gene TRBV7-9; 9 positions agree with TRBD2. Germline CDR1 reads SEHNR; CDR2 reads FQNEAQ (reference sequence). J was trimmed by 4 bases and V by 5 bases; bases with no gene match: 19. The CDR3 spans 19 residues. The CDR3: CASSPPLSGGRAKADTQYF. CDR3 DNA: TGTGCCAGCAGCCCGCCTTTATCGGGCGGGAGGGCCAAAGCAGATACGCAGTATTTT.

This sequence joins TRBV4-1 and TRBJ2-1, with TRBD2 identical over 9 bases. The CDR3 contains 17 residues. The junction had 12 bases not matched to a gene; V was cut back by 1 base and J by 8 bases. Germline V gene sequence: CDR1 MGHRA, CDR2 YSYEKL. CDR3 nucleotide sequence: TGCGCCAGCAGCCAAGTCGCTATTCACGCGGGAGGGGATGAGCAGTTCTTC. Its protein is CASSQVAIHAGGDEQFF.

The V call is TRBV7-2, the J call TRBJ1-4; D is unresolved. There are 11 residues in the CDR3. The germline CDR1 and CDR2 sequences are SGHTA and FQGNSA. V was cut by 6 bases and J by 8 bases, with 7 bases left in between. For the CDR3, the DNA is TGTGCCAGCAGTTCTATCGAAAAACTGTTTTTT. As protein: CASSSIEKLFF. Based on the CDR3 plus reference TRBV7-2 and TRBJ1-4, the full variable domain is GAGVSQSPSNKVTEKGKDVELRCDPISGHTALYWYRQSLGQGLEFLIYFQGNSAPDKSGLPSDRFSAERTGGSVSTLTIQRTQQEDSAVYLCASSSIEKLFFGSGTQLSVL.

The V and J genes are TRBV7-8 and TRBJ2-1; 12 bases agree with TRBD1. Germline V gene sequence: CDR1 SGHVS, CDR2 FQNEAQ. The CDR3 runs 20 residues. V gave up 5 bases and J gave up 3 bases; unmatched junction bases: 17. The CDR3: CASSHKGQGARDPSYNEQFF. The CDR3 coding sequence is TGTGCCAGCAGCCACAAGGGACAGGGGGCGCGAGATCCGAGCTACAATGAGCAGTTCTTC.

V gene TRBV11-3 combines with J gene TRBJ2-3; 8 bases are shared with TRBD2. Germline trimming cut 5 bases from V and 0 bases from J; bases unmatched to any gene: 7. The CDR3 extends over 16 amino acids. Germline assignment: CDR1 SGHNT and CDR2 YENEEA. The CDR3 coding sequence is TGTGCCAGCAGCCGACCGAGCGGGAGTAGCACAGATACGCAGTATTTT. Its translation is CASSRPSGSSTDTQYF.

The chain uses TRBV7-8 and TRBJ1-1, with TRBD1 matching over 7 bases. Germline V gene lookup returns CDR1 SGHVS and CDR2 FQNEAQ. The J segment lost 8 bases and the V segment lost 5 bases, leaving 8 bases of the junction unmatched. The CDR3 loop spans 13 amino acids. CDR3 residues: CASSLRTGSEAFF. The CDR3 DNA follows: TGTGCCAGCAGCCTAAGGACAGGCTCAGAAGCTTTCTTT.